These 8 T cell receptor beta chains were all obtained from the same sample, sequenced in a study of T cells in Graves' hyperthyroidism and ophthalmopathy. From RNA transcripts, TCR beta CDR3 regions were amplified. TCR CDR3 underwent first-round RT-PCR with the HTBI primer set. TCRdb reprocessed the multiplex PCR reads via MiXCR and lists one record per CDR3 protein. The table has a few hundred thousand distinct CDR3 sequences, roughly 15% seen once. The specimen was blood. The receptors derive from a woman aged 45-59 years with Graves' hyperthyroidism that later progressed to Graves' ophthalmopathy.

V and J are TRBV18 and TRBJ2-3, with TRBD2 as a possible D gene (6 bases). Germline V gives CDR1 KGHSH, CDR2 LQKENI. The germline V and J ends were trimmed by 2 bases and 3 bases, with 9 bases remaining between them. The length of the CDR3 is 14 residues. The CDR3 region has the DNA TGTGCCAGCTCACCAATCGGGGGAACAGATACGCAGTATTTT. It is translated as CASSPIGGTDTQYF. Based on the CDR3 plus reference TRBV18 and TRBJ2-3, the full variable domain is NAGVMQNPRHLVRRRGQEARLRCSPMKGHSHVYWYRQLPEEGLKFMVYLQKENIIDESGMPKERFSAEFPKEGPSILRIQQVVRGDSAAYFCASSPIGGTDTQYFGPGTRLTVL.

Ten or more counts support this clonotype. This sequence joins TRBV20-1 and TRBJ2-1; D is ambiguous. V was clipped by 5 bases and J by 6 bases, with 5 bases between them. Germline assignment: CDR1 DFQATT and CDR2 SNEGSKA (reference sequence). This CDR3 spans 10 amino acids. The CDR3 nucleotides are TGCAGTGCTGTAGGCAATGAGCAGTTCTTC. Its translation: CSAVGNEQFF.

This clonotype was seen many times. The rearrangement uses TRBV13 and TRBJ2-5, with 8 bases that match TRBD1. The trim removed 3 bases at V and 2 bases at J, leaving 2 bases unmatched. The germline CDR1 and CDR2 sequences are PRHDT and FYEKMQ (reference sequence). The CDR3 runs 14 residues. The CDR3 nucleotides are TGTGCCAGCAGCTTTAGGACAGGGCAAGAGACCCAGTACTTC. This translates into CASSFRTGQETQYF.

This clonotype was found a few times. The chain has TRBV30 and TRBJ2-6; D is ambiguous. The CDR3 runs to 13 residues. With 0 bases removed from V and 2 bases from J, the gap between germline ends came to 2 bases. CDR1 and CDR2 (germline): GTSNPN, SVGIG (reference sequence). CDR3 protein: CAWSVTGANVLTF. In DNA, the CDR3 is TGTGCCTGGAGTGTGACTGGGGCCAACGTCCTGACTTTC.

This clonotype was recorded many times. V usage is TRBV12-3 or TRBV12-4 and J usage is TRBJ2-5, with D possibly TRBD1 on 5 matching bases. V shed 7 bases and J shed 6 bases, with 18 bases lying between them. This CDR3 region has 14 residues. CDR3: CASTRARWLKTQYF. The CDR3 nucleotides are TGTGCCAGCACCAGGGCCAGGTGGCTCAAGACCCAGTACTTC.

This clonotype was detected ten times or more. The V gene is TRBV6-1, the J gene TRBJ2-3, with 8 bases matching TRBD1. After removal of 7 bases from V and 0 bases from J, the junction contained 6 bases not matched to a gene. The CDR3 is made up of 15 amino acids. CDR1 and CDR2 (germline): MNHNS, SASEGT. CDR3 amino acids: CASTRQGSSTDTQYF. CDR3 bases: TGTGCCAGCACCCGACAGGGGTCTAGCACAGATACGCAGTATTTT.

The sample holds many counts of this clonotype. V is TRBV12-3 or TRBV12-4 and J is TRBJ2-1; D uncertain. With 9 bases removed from V and 7 bases from J, the gap between germline ends came to 19 bases. This CDR3 has 14 amino acids. The CDR3: CASLRYTERNEQFF. CDR3 coding DNA: TGTGCCAGTTTAAGATACACTGAGAGGAATGAGCAGTTCTTC.

At least ten counts were recorded for this clonotype. The chain combines TRBV9 with TRBJ1-1; 8 bases line up with TRBD1. CDR1 is SGDLS and CDR2 is YYNGEE in the germline V gene. The length of the CDR3 is 13 residues. V lost 3 bases to trimming and J lost 5 bases; unmatched junction nucleotides: 3. The CDR3 nucleotides are TGTGCCAGCAGCGCGGACAGGGTGACTGAAGCTTTCTTT. Amino acids: CASSADRVTEAFF. Full variable domain (rest looked up from reference TRBV9 and TRBJ1-1): DSGVTQTPKHLITATGQRVTLRCSPRSGDLSVYWYQQSLDQGLQFLIQYYNGEERAKGNILERFSAQQFPDLHSELNLSSLELGDSALYFCASSADRVTEAFFGQGTRLTVV.